This passage covers 20 T cell receptor beta chains from one sample sequenced in a study of shared clonotypes between healthy human individuals (dated by TCRdb to the early 2020s). CD8 naive samples were obtained by positive selection for CCR7 among CD45RO-negative cells, yielding a CD45RA+CCR7+ population from which TemRA cells were excluded. The library relied on the immunoSEQ multiplex PCR assay. This is the immuneACCESS table as TCRdb keeps it, with only in-frame sequences that have V and J called. A part of the clones is gone; compared with another copy, unresolved V genes explain less than half, and the rest is unexplained. The sample contains under 2,000,000 clones, about 95% of them found a single time. The ten top clones hold around 1.2% of the sample. The sample taken for sequencing was naive CD8+ T cells sorted from blood. The cell subset or site label corresponds to: CD45RA+CCR7+. The source of these receptors is a man aged 18 to 30 in good health.

This clone was seen once. The genes are TRBV27 and TRBJ1-4; 11 bases fit TRBD1. V shed 6 bases and J 7 bases; nucleotides not matched to a gene: 10. The germline gives CDR1 MNHEY, CDR2 SMNVEV (reference sequence). The CDR3 totals 16 residues. Written as DNA, the CDR3 is TGTGCCAGCAGACCTTCGGCCGGGACAGGGGGTGAAAAACTGTTTTTT. Translated, it gives CASRPSAGTGGEKLFF.

The chain combines TRBV29-1 with TRBJ2-5, with TRBD2 matching over 13 bases. Germline trimming cut 1 base from V and 5 bases from J; bases unmatched to any gene: 7. Germline V CDR1 and CDR2: SQVTM, ANQGSEA. The CDR3 consists of 16 residues. In nucleotides, the CDR3 is TGCAGCGTTGAAGCGACTAGCGGGGGGCCTTGGGAGACCCAGTACTTC. Translating it yields CSVEATSGGPWETQYF.

This rearrangement joins TRBV6-5 to TRBJ1-2; maybe TRBD1 (5 bases). Trimming removed 6 bases from V and 2 bases from J, with 13 bases in between. This CDR3 region has 14 residues. Germline assignment: CDR1 MNHEY and CDR2 SVGAGI. The chain's CDR3 is CASSPHWGNYGYTF. CDR3 coding DNA: TGTGCCAGCAGCCCACATTGGGGCAACTATGGCTACACCTTC.

The V and J genes are TRBV6-6 and TRBJ2-4; D is tentatively TRBD1 or TRBD2 (6 bases each). With 11 bases removed from V and 0 bases from J, the gap between germline ends came to 14 bases. The CDR3 sequence is 14 residues long. The germline CDR1 and CDR2 sequences are MNHNY and SVGAGI (reference sequence). The CDR3 here is CAARGELAKNIQYF. Written as DNA, the CDR3 is TGTGCCGCAAGGGGGGAATTAGCCAAAAACATTCAGTACTTC.

The chain combines TRBV2 with TRBJ1-2, with TRBD1 as a possible D gene (6 bases). CDR3 size: 14 residues. V was cut by 3 bases and J by 2 bases, with 10 bases left in between. The germline gives CDR1 SNHLY, CDR2 FYNNEI. Here the CDR3 reads CASSDRGLNYGYTF. In DNA, the CDR3 is TGTGCCAGCAGTGACAGGGGCCTCAACTATGGCTACACCTTC.

The rearrangement links TRBV6-1 to TRBJ2-1; perhaps TRBD1 as D (6 bases). Per germline, CDR1 MNHNS and CDR2 SASEGT. V lost 6 bases and J lost 5, with 17 bases in between. This CDR3 has 15 amino acids. CDR3 sequence (DNA): TGTGCCAGCAGGCACAGGGTAGACTGGGACAATGAGCAGTTCTTC. This encodes CASRHRVDWDNEQFF.

Note on this clone: Additional DNA sequences in this sample encode the identical CDR3. V is TRBV4-1 and J is TRBJ2-7; D remains unclear. Germline lookup yields CDR1 MGHRA and CDR2 YSYEKL. Trimming took 1 base from V and 3 from J, leaving 7 bases between them. The CDR3 has 13 amino acids. The CDR3, as DNA: TGCGCCAGCAGCCAAGGTCCTAGCTACGAGCAGTACTTC. Protein: CASSQGPSYEQYF.

V is TRBV30 and J is TRBJ2-1; 10 positions agree with TRBD1. Looked up from germline, CDR1 is GTSNPN and CDR2 is SVGIG (reference sequence). After removal of 0 bases from V and 6 bases from J, the junction contained 5 bases not matched to a gene. The CDR3 has 15 amino acids. CDR3 in amino acids: CAWSVGTGVINEQFF. DNA for the CDR3: TGTGCCTGGAGTGTGGGGACAGGGGTTATCAATGAGCAGTTCTTC.

This clone was recorded once. This rearrangement joins TRBV7-9 to TRBJ2-7; the match to TRBD1 covers 8 bases. Germline V gene sequence: CDR1 SEHNR, CDR2 FQNEAQ (reference sequence). V was clipped by 5 bases and J by 2 bases; unmatched bases: 2. The CDR3 is 13 residues long. The CDR3 DNA follows: TGTGCCAGCAGCCGACAGGGGACCTACGAGCAGTACTTC. Its translation is CASSRQGTYEQYF.

The chain links TRBV10-1 to TRBJ2-2, with a tentative D call TRBD2 (5 bases). The CDR3 runs 17 residues. From germline, CDR1 is WNHNN and CDR2 SYGVQD (reference sequence). V lost 4 bases to trimming and J lost 2 bases, with 17 bases between them. CDR3 amino acids: CASSGSTKPFNTGELFF. The CDR3 DNA follows: TGCGCCAGCAGTGGTTCGACTAAACCCTTCAACACCGGGGAGCTGTTTTTT.

The gene calls are TRBV7-2 and TRBJ1-5; D unresolved. The germline V gene encodes CDR1 SGHTA and CDR2 FQGNSA. V was clipped by 1 base and J by 0 bases, with 19 bases between them. This CDR3 is built from 19 residues. The CDR3 nucleotides read TGTGCCAGCAGCTTAGTGGCTGGTAGGGTTTCTTATAGCAATCAGCCCCAGCATTTT. Protein: CASSLVAGRVSYSNQPQHF.

The V and J genes are TRBV6-6 and TRBJ2-1; D is unresolved. Germline V CDR1 and CDR2: MNHNY, SVGAGI (reference sequence). This CDR3 is 13 amino acids long. Trimming removed 0 bases from V and 7 bases from J, with 7 bases in between. For the CDR3, the DNA is TGTGCCAGCAGTTACTCCCACAGAAATGAGCAGTTCTTC. It encodes CASSYSHRNEQFF.

This chain joins TRBV5-1 and TRBJ2-5; no definite D call. CDR1 and CDR2 (germline): SGHRS, YFSETQ. The V end lost 5 bases, the J end lost 3 bases, and 14 bases lay between the germline ends. The CDR3 is 14 amino acids. As DNA, the CDR3 is TGCGCCAGCAGTCGAGAAGACGCTGAAGAGACCCAGTACTTC. This translates into CASSREDAEETQYF.

V and J are TRBV13 and TRBJ2-7, with 12 bases fitting TRBD2. The V gene's germline CDR1 is PRHDT and CDR2 FYEKMQ (reference sequence). There are 16 residues in the CDR3. The V gene end was trimmed by 4 bases and the J gene end by 3 bases; junction bases not matched to a gene: 7. DNA for the CDR3: TGTGCCAGCAGCTCCCCGACTAGCGGGGGATTCTACGAGCAGTACTTC. Translation gives CASSSPTSGGFYEQYF.

The gene calls are TRBV6-1 and TRBJ2-7; TRBD2 is a possible D gene (5 bases). The germline V gene encodes CDR1 MNHNS and CDR2 SASEGT. Trimming took 4 bases from V and 5 from J, leaving 9 bases between them. The CDR3 has 12 residues. CDR3 coding DNA: TGTGCCAGCAGTGTCGGGGTCGACGAGCAGTACTTC. It encodes CASSVGVDEQYF.

This clone has only one observation. The V gene is TRBV2, the J gene TRBJ2-7; D assignment may be TRBD1 or TRBD2 (6 bases each). The CDR3 runs 10 residues. CDR1 is SNHLY and CDR2 is FYNNEI in the germline V gene. V dropped 8 bases and J dropped 6 bases, with 8 bases sitting between them. CDR3 coding DNA: TGTGCCAGCGAGGGGGGCGAGCAGTACTTC. Translation gives CASEGGEQYF.

This chain links TRBV28 with TRBJ1-1; 7 nucleotides match TRBD1. The V gene's germline CDR1 is MDHEN and CDR2 SYDVKM. V shed 1 base, J shed 7 bases, and the junction held 6 bases outside the gene matches. CDR3 length equals 14 residues. In nucleotides, the CDR3 is TGTGCCAGCAGTTTATTTGGGGGACAGAATGAAGCTTTCTTT. Encoded protein: CASSLFGGQNEAFF.

This clone was seen once. The V gene is TRBV5-5, the J gene TRBJ2-7; the D gene is possibly TRBD1 (5 bases). CDR1 and CDR2 (germline): SGHKS, YYEKEE (reference sequence). The CDR3 is 13 residues long. V was shortened by 0 bases and J by 4 bases, with 8 bases between the two germline ends. The CDR3 bases are TGTGCCAGCAGCTTGGAGACAGATTACGAGCAGTACTTC. Translated, it gives CASSLETDYEQYF.

This rearrangement joins TRBV4-1 to TRBJ1-1; TRBD1 aligns across 8 bases. Germline V gene lookup returns CDR1 MGHRA and CDR2 YSYEKL. CDR3 size: 16 residues. The trim removed 1 base at V and 4 bases at J, leaving 8 bases unmatched. CDR3 in DNA: TGCGCCAGCAGCCAAGTACCAGGGGGCGCGGGCACTGAAGCTTTCTTT. It codes for CASSQVPGGAGTEAFF.

The genes are TRBV19 and TRBJ2-7, with D possibly TRBD1 on 7 matching bases. V was trimmed by 0 bases and J by 2 bases, leaving 20 bases between them. The germline V gene encodes CDR1 LNHDA and CDR2 SQIVND (reference sequence). The length of the CDR3 is 18 residues. CDR3 region: CASSIDLGGTVQTYEQYF. CDR3 sequence (DNA): TGTGCCAGTAGTATAGATCTCGGCGGGACAGTCCAAACCTACGAGCAGTACTTC.